This is a list of T cell receptor beta chains from one sample in a study of blood T cell repertoires in COVID-19. Profiled with immunoSEQ multiplex PCR; TCRdb holds only in-frame clones, not every one. The sample contains 95,000 to 130,000 clones, approximately 82% of which appear only once. The sample was peripheral blood. The source is a young man with acute or convalescent COVID-19. The CDR3 runs from the conserved cysteine through the conserved F or W. The D gene is left open where the match is weak. Clone size is given for some rows only: seen once, a few or many times, or a class if the clone is expanded.

d_gene	v_gene	j_gene	abundance	CDR3nt	CDR3aa
TRBD1	TRBV12-3/TRBV12-4	TRBJ1-2	.	TGTGCCAGCAGCCTGGGGACAGATGGCTACACCTTC	CASSLGTDGYTF
TRBD1	TRBV19	TRBJ2-2	.	TGTGCCAGTAGGACAGGGGGCGAGAACACCGGGGAGCTGTTTTTT	CASRTGGENTGELFF
TRBD2	TRBV19	TRBJ2-5	once	TGTGCCAGTAGTATAGTAGCGGGAGTTTTGGAGACCCAGTACTTC	CASSIVAGVLETQYF
.	TRBV7-8	TRBJ1-1	.	TGTGCCAGCAGCTCCAGAGCCCGGGGAACTGAAGCTTTCTTT	CASSSRARGTEAFF
.	TRBV2	TRBJ1-1	.	TGTGCCAGCATCCTACAGACGAACACTGAAGCTTTCTTT	CASILQTNTEAFF
.	TRBV27	TRBJ2-1	few	TGTGCCAGCAGTTTATCGGCAGGGCGTTCCTACAATGAGCAGTTCTTC	CASSLSAGRSYNEQFF
TRBD1	TRBV5-6	TRBJ2-4	.	TGTGCCAGCACCCAATACGGACAGGGCTGGGCCAAAAACATTCAGTACTTC	CASTQYGQGWAKNIQYF
.	TRBV30	TRBJ1-2	few	TGTGCCTGGAGTCCGATTGACGGGGATGGCTACACCTTC	CAWSPIDGDGYTF
.	TRBV5-8	TRBJ1-1	.	TGTGCCAGCAGCTTCACCGCTGGGGGCACGCTGACTGAAGCTTTCTTT	CASSFTAGGTLTEAFF
.	TRBV12-3/TRBV12-4	TRBJ1-1	.	TGTGCCAGCAGTTCCGGGTTAGAAGCTTTCTTT	CASSSGLEAFF
TRBD2	TRBV13	TRBJ2-1	.	TGTGCCAGCAGCTTAGGGCTAGCGGGCCACTCCTACAATGAGCAGTTCTTC	CASSLGLAGHSYNEQFF
.	TRBV9	TRBJ1-3	once	TGTGCCAGCAGCGTTCGTAGGACAGTCTTCTCTGGAAACACCATATATTTT	CASSVRRTVFSGNTIYF
TRBD1	TRBV7-8	TRBJ2-4	.	TGTGCCAGCAGCTTAGAAAGGGGTGGGGCAGGGGGTGGCATTCAGTACTTC	CASSLERGGAGGGIQYF
.	TRBV10-3	TRBJ2-7	few	TGTGCCATCAATAGCGGCTCCTACGAGCAGTACTTC	CAINSGSYEQYF
.	TRBV27	TRBJ2-1	.	TGTGCCAGCAGTTTCCGGGACAATGAGCAGTTCTTC	CASSFRDNEQFF
TRBD1	TRBV6-6	TRBJ1-2	.	TGTGCCAGCAGCATCAGCGGACAGGGGAAAGTTGGCTACACCTTC	CASSISGQGKVGYTF
TRBD2	TRBV6-4	TRBJ2-7	.	TGTGCCAGCAGTAAGACTAGCGGGGGCTACGAGCAGTACTTC	CASSKTSGGYEQYF
TRBD1	TRBV5-4	TRBJ1-2	.	TGTGCCAGCAGCCCACGGACAGGGGGAAACTATGGCTACACCTTC	CASSPRTGGNYGYTF
TRBD1	TRBV7-9	TRBJ2-7	.	TGTGCCAGCAGCCCGACGACAGGGGGCATCTACGAGCAGTACTTC	CASSPTTGGIYEQYF
.	TRBV7-3	TRBJ1-1	.	TGTGCCACCCCTCAGGGGATTATCGTCGAAGCTTTCTTT	CATPQGIIVEAFF
TRBD2	TRBV10-3	TRBJ2-5	.	TGTGCCATCAGTACTAGCGGGAGGAGCCAAGAGACCCAGTACTTC	CAISTSGRSQETQYF
.	TRBV7-9	TRBJ1-2	.	TGTGCCAGCAGCTTAGGGCAGTTAAACTATGGCTACACCTTC	CASSLGQLNYGYTF
.	TRBV6-5	TRBJ1-4	.	TGTGCCAGCAAACAGGGAGTTAATGAAAAACTGTTTTTT	CASKQGVNEKLFF
TRBD1	TRBV13	TRBJ1-5	.	TGTGCCAGCAGCACCAGGACAGGGGCTAATCAGCCCCAGCATTTT	CASSTRTGANQPQHF
.	TRBV9	TRBJ2-5	.	TGTGCCAGCAGCGTGGGGCTAACCCAAGAGACCCAGTACTTC	CASSVGLTQETQYF
.	TRBV6-2/TRBV6-3	TRBJ2-2	.	TGTGCCAGCAGCGACCAGGGTAGAGAGTACGCCGGGGAGCTGTTTTTT	CASSDQGREYAGELFF
TRBD2	TRBV10-3	TRBJ2-3	.	TGTGCCATCAATCCCGGGACTAGCAATTCAGATACGCAGTATTTT	CAINPGTSNSDTQYF
.	TRBV6-5	TRBJ1-3	.	TGTGCCAGCAGTTACTCGCACAGCTCTGGAAACACCATATATTTT	CASSYSHSSGNTIYF
TRBD1	TRBV4-1	TRBJ2-2	few	TGCGCCAGCAGCCAATCGGGACAGGGGGCCGGGGAGCTGTTTTTT	CASSQSGQGAGELFF
.	TRBV18	TRBJ1-4	.	TGTGCCAGCTCGCAAAACTCACACCAGGGTTCAACTAATGAAAAACTGTTTTTT	CASSQNSHQGSTNEKLFF
.	TRBV5-1	TRBJ1-1	.	TGCGCCAGCACCACGGGGGGCGGTGAAGCTTTCTTT	CASTTGGGEAFF
TRBD1	TRBV3-1/TRBV3-2	TRBJ1-3	.	TGTGCCAGCAGTCAACAGGACAGGGAGTACACCATATATTTT	CASSQQDREYTIYF
TRBD1	TRBV5-6	TRBJ1-2	once	TGTGCCAGCAGCTTCGGGACAGGGGGCGGAGGCTACACCTTC	CASSFGTGGGGYTF
.	TRBV4-3	TRBJ1-2	.	TGCGCCAGCAGCCAAGATCATGGGGCAGTCTATGGCTACACCTTC	CASSQDHGAVYGYTF
TRBD1	TRBV30	TRBJ2-1	.	TGTGCCTGGACGCACGGGACAGGGTTAAATGAGCAGTTCTTC	CAWTHGTGLNEQFF
TRBD2	TRBV11-3	TRBJ2-5	once	TGTGCCAGCAGCCGGGGACTAGCGGGCATCCAAGAGACCCAGTACTTC	CASSRGLAGIQETQYF
.	TRBV13	TRBJ1-1	.	TGTGCCAGCAGCTTACGAGGGCCTGGCGGAGGTGAAGCTTTCTTT	CASSLRGPGGGEAFF
.	TRBV30	TRBJ2-7	.	TGTGCCTGGAGTGATGTCGGGGCCTACGAGCAGTACTTC	CAWSDVGAYEQYF
TRBD1	TRBV3-1/TRBV3-2	TRBJ2-1	.	TGTGCCAGCAGCCCACCCGAGGGGGCTTACAATGAGCAGTTCTTC	CASSPPEGAYNEQFF
TRBD2	TRBV11-2	TRBJ2-5	.	TGTGCCAGCAGCTTGGCGGGAGCCATGGAGACCCAGTACTTC	CASSLAGAMETQYF
.	TRBV4-1	TRBJ1-2	.	TGCGCCAGCAGCCAAGTCACAGGGAACGGCTACACCTTC	CASSQVTGNGYTF
.	TRBV11-3	TRBJ2-1	.	TGTGCCAGCAGCCCGGGGGGGACAGGGATCTACAATGAGCAGTTCTTC	CASSPGGTGIYNEQFF
TRBD2	TRBV5-4	TRBJ2-3	.	TGTGCCAGCAGCCGCACTAGCGGCCTCACAGATACGCAGTATTTT	CASSRTSGLTDTQYF
TRBD1	TRBV6-5	TRBJ2-1	.	TGTGCCAGCAGTTACGGCCCGGGACAGGAGCAGTTCTTC	CASSYGPGQEQFF
TRBD2	TRBV5-5	TRBJ2-3	.	TGTGCCAGCAGCTCTAGACTAGCGGAGATCACAGATACGCAGTATTTT	CASSSRLAEITDTQYF
TRBD1	TRBV19	TRBJ1-4	.	TGTGCCAGTAGCGAATCCGGGACAGGGGTCGAAAAACTGTTTTTT	CASSESGTGVEKLFF
.	TRBV27	TRBJ1-2	.	TGTGCCAGCAGTTTAGCAGGGGCGGGCTATGGCTACACCTTC	CASSLAGAGYGYTF
TRBD1	TRBV6-1	TRBJ2-7	.	TGTGCCAGCAGTGAGACAGGGGTTCGCCAGGAGCAGTACTTC	CASSETGVRQEQYF